These 6 T cell receptor beta chains came from one sample sequenced in a study of T cell responses to AZD1222 COVID-19 vaccine. This table comes from immunoSEQ multiplex PCR, and its TCRdb copy is limited to in-frame clones, with some not included. The sample has around 120,000 clones, more than 75% seen once. Sequenced here: peripheral blood, sampled on day 0 of AZD1222 vaccination. These receptors were obtained from an adult in good health.

The V and J genes are TRBV25-1 and TRBJ1-2; TRBD1 aligns across 9 bases. CDR3 length: 15 residues. The germline CDR1 and CDR2 sequences are MGHDK and SYGVNS. V gave up 4 bases and J gave up 3 bases; unmatched junction bases: 6. The CDR3 nucleotides are TGTGCCAGCAGTGGAGTGGGACAGGGAGACTATGGCTACACCTTC. It is translated as CASSGVGQGDYGYTF.

The rearrangement uses TRBV6-5 and TRBJ1-1; no reliable D call. Trimming stripped 5 bases from V and 8 bases from J, with 21 bases between. Germline CDR1 and CDR2: MNHEY and SVGAGI. This CDR3 has 15 residues. The CDR3 reads CASSLPRAPPSEAFF. Written as DNA, the CDR3 is TGTGCCAGCAGTCTCCCCCGGGCGCCCCCGTCCGAAGCTTTCTTT.

The chain is built from TRBV18 and TRBJ2-5; D assignment may be TRBD1 or TRBD2 (5 bases each). V lost 3 bases, J lost 5 bases, and 13 bases lay in between. In germline, CDR1 is KGHSH, CDR2 LQKENI. This CDR3 is built from 14 residues. The chain's CDR3 is CASSPLSRDETQYF. In DNA form, the CDR3 reads TGTGCCAGCTCACCTCTGTCCCGGGACGAGACCCAGTACTTC. The variable domain in full, completed from reference TRBV18 and TRBJ2-5, reads NAGVMQNPRHLVRRRGQEARLRCSPMKGHSHVYWYRQLPEEGLKFMVYLQKENIIDESGMPKERFSAEFPKEGPSILRIQQVVRGDSAAYFCASSPLSRDETQYFGPGTRLLVL.

The V gene is TRBV6-6, the J gene TRBJ2-1, with D maybe TRBD2 (6 bases). V was shortened by 2 bases and J by 12 bases, with 11 bases between the two germline ends. This CDR3 region has 12 residues. Germline V lookup: CDR1 MNHNY, CDR2 SVGAGI (reference sequence). The CDR3 reads CASSYAEGWQFF. The CDR3 DNA reads as TGTGCCAGCAGTTACGCGGAGGGTTGGCAGTTCTTC.

This sequence joins TRBV28 and TRBJ1-4, with 7 bases fitting TRBD1. CDR3 size: 14 residues. CDR1 is MDHEN, CDR2 SYDVKM, per germline. The V gene end was trimmed by 6 bases and the J gene end by 3 bases; junction bases not matched to a gene: 4. CDR3: CASRGTVPNEKLFF. The DNA for the CDR3 is TGTGCCAGCAGGGGGACAGTACCTAATGAAAAACTGTTTTTT.

The rearrangement links TRBV5-1 to TRBJ1-2; unclear D gene. The CDR3 has 13 amino acids. Germline V CDR1 and CDR2: SGHRS, YFSETQ. The V end was cut by 0 bases, the J end by 14 bases, with 17 bases between. CDR3 bases: TGCGCCAGCAGCTTGGAGGCAGATACGAAGTCAACCTTC. Its translation: CASSLEADTKSTF.